The subject of this entry is one TCR beta chain. Its antigen is still unknown. Base-call qualities are not available, and no considerably larger clone is one nucleotide away. The record originates from a study of cytomegalovirus exposure and HLA in healthy donors (dated by TCRdb to about 2017). About the study as a whole: A later analysis indicated that the 90 to 150 validation repertoires were generated on the platform also employed for the approximately 700 repertoires of the first cohort. The aim of the study was to test whether cataloging public T cell receptors could identify signatures of past pathogen exposure. A separate validation cohort of 100 to 150 different subjects was used in addition to the roughly 640-subject first cohort. The study combined high-throughput TCR immunosequencing, statistical association of individual TCRs with disease status, and machine learning to predict cytomegalovirus infection status. Beyond this particular receptor, the publication reports: Three of the identified cytomegalovirus-associated TCR beta chains were confirmed in vitro to be specific for cytomegalovirus antigens. Cytomegalovirus status was reported to be diagnosed by the classifier with high specificity and sensitivity in both the original and validation cohorts. In the study, around 160 TCR beta chains were listed as associated with cytomegalovirus. All 110 or so repertoires were used to score co-occurrence in the validation cohort in a later analysis, because that analysis had no HLA typing for the cohort. While some public TCRs were present in many individuals, most TCR sequences turned up only very rarely across donors. The authors suggested that the approach could potentially be generalized to other disease states and immunological phenotypes. Subsequent analysis determined that TCRs grouped into clusters in the first cohort also showed a tendency toward co-occurrence across the 120 validation repertoires, and 85% to 95% of cluster scores exceeded 0.

The method was the immunoSEQ multiplex PCR assay. In the source study's methods: A statistical classification framework was built to diagnose cytomegalovirus status from the catalog of TCR beta chain sequences. The source is immuneACCESS, and TCRdb retained only in-frame sequences with V and J called. Part of the clones is not carried over; for the studies checked, unresolved V genes explain less than half of this, and the remainder is unexplained. The V and J calls and the clone size are those of that table, but D and trimming were determined from the DNA. For this sample there are 130,000 to 150,000 clones; 80% to 90% appear just once. The ten top clones hold approximately 10% of the sample. Trimming removed 6 bases from V and 2 bases from J, leaving 16 bases between the germline ends. In the germline V gene (reference sequence), CDR1 corresponds to SEHNR and CDR2 to FQNEAQ. CDR3 length: 15 amino acids, cysteine to phenylalanine. Only the CDR3 portion is preserved as DNA: 45 bases, with reading frame beginning at the first base.

Separate from the approximately 700-subject first cohort, the validation cohort of 120 subjects was the group to which the donors belonged. The V and J genes are TRBV7-9 and TRBJ2-5; perhaps TRBD1 is the D gene, with 6 bases matching. What was sequenced was PBMCs. The sequence came from a woman aged 18-29 years in good health and CMV-seropositive. The CDR3 has the sequence CASSSLGAGQETQYF. The nucleotide sequence is given as TGTGCCAGCAGTTCCCTGGGGGCAGGGCAAGAGACCCAGTACTTC.